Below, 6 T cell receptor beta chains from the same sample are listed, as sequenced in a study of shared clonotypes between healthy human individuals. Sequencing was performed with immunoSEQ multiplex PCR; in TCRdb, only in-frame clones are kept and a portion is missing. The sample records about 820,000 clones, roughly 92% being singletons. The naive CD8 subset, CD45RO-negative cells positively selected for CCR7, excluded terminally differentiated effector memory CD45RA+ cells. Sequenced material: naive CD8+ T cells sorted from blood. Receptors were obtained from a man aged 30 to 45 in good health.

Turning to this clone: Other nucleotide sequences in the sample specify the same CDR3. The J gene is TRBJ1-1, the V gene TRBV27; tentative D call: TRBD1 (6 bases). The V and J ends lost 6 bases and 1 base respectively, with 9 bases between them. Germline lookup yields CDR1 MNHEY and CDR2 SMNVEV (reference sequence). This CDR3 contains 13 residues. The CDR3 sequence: CASSPGQNTEAFF. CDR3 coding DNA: TGTGCCAGCAGCCCGGGACAGAACACTGAAGCTTTCTTT.

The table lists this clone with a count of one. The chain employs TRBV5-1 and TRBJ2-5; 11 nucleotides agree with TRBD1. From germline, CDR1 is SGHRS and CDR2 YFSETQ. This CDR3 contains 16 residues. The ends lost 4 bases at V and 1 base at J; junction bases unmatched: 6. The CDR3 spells CASSHEGTGGQETQYF. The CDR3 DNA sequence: TGCGCCAGCAGCCATGAAGGGACAGGGGGCCAAGAGACCCAGTACTTC.

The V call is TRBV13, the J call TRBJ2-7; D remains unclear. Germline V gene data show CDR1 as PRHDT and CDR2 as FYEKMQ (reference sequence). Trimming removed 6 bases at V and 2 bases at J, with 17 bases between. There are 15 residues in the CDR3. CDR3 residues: CASSYPTEQPYEQYF. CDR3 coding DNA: TGTGCCAGCAGTTACCCCACAGAACAACCCTACGAGCAGTACTTC.

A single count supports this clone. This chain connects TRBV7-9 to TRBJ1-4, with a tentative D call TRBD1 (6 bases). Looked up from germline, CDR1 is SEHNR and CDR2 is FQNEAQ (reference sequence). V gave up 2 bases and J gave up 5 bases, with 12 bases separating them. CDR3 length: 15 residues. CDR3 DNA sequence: TGTGCCAGCAGCTTAATCTTACAGGGAAATGAAAAACTGTTTTTT. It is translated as CASSLILQGNEKLFF.

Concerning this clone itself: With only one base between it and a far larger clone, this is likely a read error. CDR3 nucleotides: TGTGCCAGCAGTGGGACCTCCTACGAGCAGTACTTC. The encoded protein is CASSGTSYEQYF. This rearrangement joins TRBV7-9 to TRBJ2-7; D is perhaps TRBD1 or TRBD2 (5 bases each). V lost 6 bases, J lost 0 bases, and 6 bases lay in between. In germline, CDR1 is SEHNR, CDR2 FQNEAQ (reference sequence). The CDR3 is 12 residues long.

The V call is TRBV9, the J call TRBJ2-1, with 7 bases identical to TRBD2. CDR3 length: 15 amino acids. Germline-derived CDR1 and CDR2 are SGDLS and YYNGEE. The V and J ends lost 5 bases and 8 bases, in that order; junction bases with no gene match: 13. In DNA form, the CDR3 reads TGTGCCAGCAGTCCACTAGCGAGCGACCTCCATGAGCAGTTCTTC. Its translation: CASSPLASDLHEQFF.